The sequence of this T cell receptor beta chain was determined in a study of PD-1 blockade in classical Hodgkin lymphoma. Overall study results and limits: Significantly greater TCR diversity emerged by C4D1 in CD4+ cells but not CD8+ cells. Compared with healthy donors, newly diagnosed patients reportedly showed lower baseline TCR diversity.

Note on this clone: No antigen is known for it.

Time point: cycle 4 day 1 (C4D1), after more than five weeks of nivolumab. Each patient relapsed following autologous stem cell transplantation, and prior brentuximab vedotin exposure differed. TCRdb's copy holds only in-frame clones and misses some; the assay was immunoSEQ multiplex PCR. This table holds roughly 16,000 clones, about four fifths found once. Germline V lookup: CDR1 SGHRS, CDR2 YFSETQ. This CDR3 region has 15 residues. J was trimmed by 4 bases and V by 3 bases; bases with no gene match: 8. The origin of this receptor is a human donor with classical Hodgkin lymphoma. This specimen consisted of peripheral blood mononuclear cells (PBMCs), obtained before the fourth cycle of nivolumab. This chain links TRBV5-1 with TRBJ2-3; 7 bases line up with TRBD2. The DNA for the CDR3 is TGCGCCAGCAGCTGGGGGGGACTTGCAGCAGATACGCAGTATTTT. This encodes CASSWGGLAADTQYF. The full variable domain, with the rest looked up from reference TRBV5-1 and TRBJ2-3, is KAGVTQTPRYLIKTRGQQVTLSCSPISGHRSVSWYQQTPGQGLQFLFEYFSETQRNKGNFPGRFSGRQFSNSRSEMNVSTLELGDSALYLCASSWGGLAADTQYFGPGTRLTVL.